This T cell receptor (beta chain) was profiled in a study of blood T cells in healthy people across ages. The CDR3 is 13 residues long. V lost 3 bases, J lost 6 bases, and 15 bases lay in between. Germline CDR1 DFQATT, CDR2 SNEGSKA (reference sequence). Through a sample-barcoded 5' primer and a J-beta primer mix, a second PCR was run for about 6 to 11 cycles. One entry per CDR3 protein, called by TCRdb with MiXCR from the 5' RACE reads. The sample contains 700,000 or so distinct CDR3 sequences, 40% to 50% of which appear only once. This clonotype appeared a few times. This TCR was recovered from a man at least 80 years old in good health. Sequences were obtained from blood. The chain uses TRBV20-1 and TRBJ2-7, with D tentatively TRBD1 (5 bases). In DNA form, the CDR3 reads TGCAGTGCTAGTTGGCGTTCAGGGCGCGAGCAGTACTTC. It yields the protein CSASWRSGREQYF.